Described below is a single TCR beta chain sequence and its context. The sample comes from a study of blood T cell repertoires in COVID-19. As for the study in general: There were acute and convalescent COVID-19 samples, and they came from the United States, Italy and Spain. The cDNA or gDNA used as material had been derived from T cells, B-cell-depleted T cells, or PBMCs.

The germline CDR1 and CDR2 sequences are SGHRS and YFSETQ. V was shortened by 7 bases and J by 8 bases, with 19 bases between the two germline ends. This CDR3 has 14 amino acids. TCRdb's table, derived via immunoSEQ multiplex PCR, lists solely in-frame clones and lacks some. Among roughly 80,000 clones listed, more than 80% were seen once. The chain couples TRBV5-1 to TRBJ1-5; tentatively, D is TRBD1 (5 bases). The sequenced material came from peripheral blood. The receptor comes from a woman aged 55-70 years with acute or convalescent COVID-19. DNA of the CDR3: TGCGCCAGCTTTTCGGGTCGGAGGGGAGAGCCCCAGCATTTT. It translates to CASFSGRRGEPQHF.